The T cell receptor (beta chain) described here comes from a study of blood T cell repertoires in COVID-19. Study summary: From the United States, Italy and Spain came samples of acute and convalescent COVID-19. In each case, the material was cDNA or gDNA derived from T cells, B-cell-depleted T cells, or PBMCs.

Authors' data handling: Nucleated cell number was recorded as an estimate derived from reference gene primer amplification. The data were produced by immunoSEQ multiplex PCR, yet TCRdb's version contains in-frame clones alone and is incomplete. That table supplies the V and J calls and clone size; D and trimming were determined from the DNA. The table shows over 80,000 clones, with approximately 91% occurring only once. This clonotype was obtained from a human donor with active COVID-19. The donor label of this sample is uncertain. Sequencing input: peripheral blood.

CDR3 DNA: TGTGCCAGCAGCGACAATACTAGCCCCTTACAAGAGACCCAGTACTTC. The encoded protein is CASSDNTSPLQETQYF. This rearrangement joins TRBV7-9 to TRBJ2-5; the D gene is possibly TRBD2 (6 bases). V lost 5 bases to trimming and J lost 2 bases, with 18 bases between them. This CDR3 region has 16 residues. CDR1 and CDR2 (germline): SEHNR, FQNEAQ (reference sequence).